A selection of T cell receptor beta chains follows, all from one sample in a study of T cell changes during pregnancy in multiple sclerosis. Sequencing was performed with immunoSEQ multiplex PCR; in TCRdb, only in-frame clones are kept and a portion is missing. The table lists around 80,000 clones, about 91% of them singletons. This sample comprised peripheral blood, obtained before pregnancy. The receptor source for this set is a female donor with multiple sclerosis, enrolled in a pregnancy study. Each CDR3 is given with its conserved first and last residue. The D gene is left open where the match is weak. Only part of the rows carry a size: once, few, many, or a class if the clone is expanded.

TRBJ2-3,TRBV28,.,few,TGTGCCAGCAGGCTAGGCATAACAGATACGCAGTATTTT,CASRLGITDTQYF
TRBJ2-3,TRBV9,.,.,TGTGCCAGCAGCGTAGGGACAGTAAGCACAGATACGCAGTATTTT,CASSVGTVSTDTQYF
TRBJ2-2,TRBV9,TRBD2,.,TGTGCCAGCAACCTAGCGGGGGCCGGGGAGCTGTTTTTT,CASNLAGAGELFF
TRBJ1-2,TRBV25-1,.,.,TGTGCCAGCAGTGAACTATACGCGGGCTACACCTTC,CASSELYAGYTF
TRBJ2-5,TRBV7-6,TRBD2,.,TGTGCCAGCAGCCGTGGACTAGCGGGGGTACGGGGAGAGACCCAGTACTTC,CASSRGLAGVRGETQYF
TRBJ1-1,TRBV19,.,.,TGTGCCAGTAGTATCGCAGGGCTGAACACTGAAGCTTTCTTT,CASSIAGLNTEAFF
TRBJ2-5,TRBV29-1,TRBD1,.,TGCAGCGCATCCAGACAGGGTGGAGAGACCCAGTACTTC,CSASRQGGETQYF
TRBJ2-1,TRBV5-1,TRBD1,.,TGCGCCAGCAGCTTGGGGGCCGGGACAGGGTCCCTCTACAATGAGCAGTTCTTC,CASSLGAGTGSLYNEQFF
TRBJ1-5,TRBV19,.,.,TGTGCCAGTAGTATCCGTGACTGGGATCAGCCCCAGCATTTT,CASSIRDWDQPQHF
TRBJ1-1,TRBV6-5,.,once,TGTGCCAGCAGTCACGACCCGATACGAGACTCTGAAGCTTTCTTT,CASSHDPIRDSEAFF
TRBJ1-1,TRBV9,.,once,TGTGCCAGCAGCGTATCAGAGAACACTGAAGCTTTCTTT,CASSVSENTEAFF
TRBJ1-1,TRBV6-5,.,.,TGTGCCAGCAGTTACCGGGGGGGGACTGAAGCTTTCTTT,CASSYRGGTEAFF
TRBJ1-2,TRBV27,.,.,TGTGCCAGCAGCCAACAAACAGGGAAGGAGAACTATGGCTACACCTTC,CASSQQTGKENYGYTF
TRBJ2-3,TRBV9,TRBD2,.,TGTGCCAGCAGTACCAGCGGGGTTGTAGATACGCAGTATTTT,CASSTSGVVDTQYF
TRBJ2-5,TRBV7-8,.,.,TGTGCCAGCAGCTTCGGTGAGACCCAGTACTTC,CASSFGETQYF
TRBJ1-1,TRBV9,.,.,TGTGCCAGCAGCGTAGGGGGGGGACAAGGGAACACTGAAGCTTTCTTT,CASSVGGGQGNTEAFF
TRBJ1-1,TRBV19,.,.,TGTGCCAGTAGTATCCCGGGGGGGCGTAACACTGAAGCTTTCTTT,CASSIPGGRNTEAFF
TRBJ1-6,TRBV10-3,.,.,TGTGCCATCTCCGGGACAACCGATTCACCCCTCCACTTT,CAISGTTDSPLHF
TRBJ1-4,TRBV7-6,.,.,TGTGCCAGCAGCTTAACCCCCACAGGGAATGAAAAACTGTTTTTT,CASSLTPTGNEKLFF
TRBJ2-1,TRBV4-2,TRBD2,once,TGTGCCAGCAGCCAACCCAAGCGGGGAAGCTCCTACAATGAGCAGTTCTTC,CASSQPKRGSSYNEQFF
TRBJ1-1,TRBV7-3,TRBD1,.,TGTGCCAGCAGCAAACAGGGGATGAACACTGAAGCTTTCTTT,CASSKQGMNTEAFF
TRBJ2-7,TRBV27,.,.,TGTGCCAGCAGTTTACCCGGGAGATCCTACGAGCAGTACTTC,CASSLPGRSYEQYF
TRBJ1-5,TRBV6-6,.,once,TGTGCCAGCAGTTACGAAGGACAATCCGATCAGCCCCAGCATTTT,CASSYEGQSDQPQHF
TRBJ2-7,TRBV11-2,TRBD2,.,TGTGCCAGCAGCTTAAAACTAGCGGGGTCCTACGAGCAGTACTTC,CASSLKLAGSYEQYF
TRBJ2-7,TRBV5-1,TRBD1,.,TGCGCCAGCAGCTACCGACAGGGCACCTACGAGCAGTACTTC,CASSYRQGTYEQYF
TRBJ2-2,TRBV12-5,.,.,TGTGCTAGTGGTTTTACACCAGGGGAGTCGAACACCGGGGAGCTGTTTTTT,CASGFTPGESNTGELFF
TRBJ1-2,TRBV5-6,.,.,TGTGCCAGCAGCTTAGGACGGGGAGGTCTACATGGCTACACCTTC,CASSLGRGGLHGYTF
TRBJ1-1,TRBV10-3,.,.,TGTGCCATCAGGATACAGAGAGCGAACACTGAAGCTTTCTTT,CAIRIQRANTEAFF
TRBJ2-3,TRBV29-1,TRBD1,.,TGCAGCGTCATACGACAGGGAAACACAGATACGCAGTATTTT,CSVIRQGNTDTQYF
TRBJ2-3,TRBV7-9,TRBD2,.,TGTGCCAGCAGCTTCCGAGGGGAGGGAGATACGCAGTATTTT,CASSFRGEGDTQYF
TRBJ1-4,TRBV6-6,TRBD1,.,TGTGCCAGCAGTTCGGGGACAGGTGGGAATGAAAAACTGTTTTTT,CASSSGTGGNEKLFF
TRBJ2-5,TRBV4-2,TRBD2,.,TGTGCCAGCAGCCAAGATGGGTCTATGGGCGGGGGATCGATTGAGACCCAGTACTTC,CASSQDGSMGGGSIETQYF
TRBJ2-2,TRBV27,.,.,TGTGCCAGCAGTGGTAGTACGGGGTACCCCGGGGAGCTGTTTTTT,CASSGSTGYPGELFF
TRBJ2-2,TRBV7-8,.,.,TGTGCCAGCAGCTTAGATAGTGGACTAGAAGGGGGCGGGGAGCTGTTTTTT,CASSLDSGLEGGGELFF
TRBJ1-1,TRBV7-6,.,.,TGTGCCAGCAGCCCCAAGGAGGGCACTGAAGCTTTCTTT,CASSPKEGTEAFF
TRBJ2-2,TRBV9,TRBD2,.,TGTGCCGGCAGCGTTCGTAGCGGGGGCATGGGGACCGGGGAGCTGTTTTTT,CAGSVRSGGMGTGELFF
TRBJ1-6,TRBV9,TRBD1,.,TGTGCCAGCAGCGTAGGTGACAGGGCTAATTCACCCCTCCACTTT,CASSVGDRANSPLHF
TRBJ1-1,TRBV6-1,TRBD1,few,TGTGCCAGCAGCCGGTCAGGGGGAGGCACTGAAGCTTTCTTT,CASSRSGGGTEAFF
TRBJ2-7,TRBV5-1,TRBD2,.,TGCGCCAGCAGCTTGGCGGGGGGTGGGGGCGAGCAGTACTTC,CASSLAGGGGEQYF
TRBJ1-5,TRBV6-1,.,.,TGTGCCAGCAGTGAAGCAGAGAGCCTAGAGCACCCCCAGCATTTT,CASSEAESLEHPQHF
TRBJ2-7,TRBV30,.,.,TGTGCCTGGAGTGTACGTCAGGGGTACGAGCAGTACTTC,CAWSVRQGYEQYF
TRBJ2-1,TRBV14,TRBD2,once,TGTGCCAGCAGCCAAGAGACCGGGACTAGCAATAATGAGCAGTTCTTC,CASSQETGTSNNEQFF
TRBJ2-5,TRBV6-6,TRBD1,.,TGTGCCAGCAGTTACTCACAGGGGGTGAGGGAGACCCAGTACTTC,CASSYSQGVRETQYF
TRBJ2-7,TRBV6-5,TRBD2,.,TGTGCCAGCAGTTATGCGGGGGACTCCTACGAGCAGTACTTC,CASSYAGDSYEQYF
TRBJ2-1,TRBV7-8,.,once,TGTGCCAGCAGGCCGGGAGACGGAGCCTACAATGAGCAGTTCTTC,CASRPGDGAYNEQFF
TRBJ2-1,TRBV18,TRBD1,.,TGTGCCAGCTCACCAGCGGGACAGGGCTACAATGAGCAGTTCTTC,CASSPAGQGYNEQFF
TRBJ1-4,TRBV5-8,TRBD1,.,TGTGCCAGCACCCTTGGGGACAGGGGGCCCCTAAATGAAAAACTGTTTTTT,CASTLGDRGPLNEKLFF
TRBJ1-1,TRBV4-2,.,medium-sized,TGTGCCAGCAGCCACACAGACAGTACAATGAACACTGAAGCTTTCTTT,CASSHTDSTMNTEAFF
TRBJ1-5,TRBV10-3,.,.,TGTGCCATCAGTGAGTCCACGGAGCCCCAGCATTTT,CAISESTEPQHF
TRBJ1-1,TRBV16,.,few,TGTGCCAGCAGCCAAACCTCAAACGGGATAAACCGTGAAGCTTTCTTT,CASSQTSNGINREAFF
TRBJ2-7,TRBV5-1,.,.,TGCGCCAGCAGCTTGGGACAGAGCTCCTACGAGCAGTACTTC,CASSLGQSSYEQYF
TRBJ2-7,TRBV18,.,.,TGTGCCAGCTCACCAGGGCAGGGAGGCTCCTACGAGCAGTACTTC,CASSPGQGGSYEQYF
TRBJ1-2,TRBV10-3,TRBD1,.,TGTGCCATCAAAGGGACAGGGTTAGCTAACTATGGCTACACCTTC,CAIKGTGLANYGYTF
TRBJ2-3,TRBV5-1,.,.,TGCGCCAGCAGCTTGGTAGCGGCCCCCACAGATACGCAGTATTTT,CASSLVAAPTDTQYF
TRBJ2-7,TRBV10-3,.,once,TGTGCCATCAGTGCCGACAGGACCCAGCGAGACGAGCAGTACTTC,CAISADRTQRDEQYF